Reported below is one T cell receptor beta chain. This specimen belongs to a study of blood T cell repertoires in COVID-19. About the research overall: COVID-19 samples collected from the United States, Italy and Spain covered acute and convalescent phases. Nucleic acid was either cDNA or gDNA, and it came from T cells, B-cell-depleted T cells, or PBMCs.

The V end lost 5 bases, the J end lost 5 bases, and 13 bases lay between the germline ends. Germline V lookup: CDR1 MNHEY, CDR2 SVGEGT. The CDR3 length is 14 residues. Original handling: Amplified reference gene primers provided the basis for estimating nucleated cell counts. Libraries were prepared by immunoSEQ multiplex PCR; TCRdb keeps only in-frame clonotypes and omits some of them. V and J calls and clone size are given by that table; D and trimming were obtained from the DNA. The repertoire holds roughly 200,000 clones, with 80% to 85% as singletons. Sequenced input: peripheral blood. This chain connects TRBV6-2 or TRBV6-3 to TRBJ2-1; a possible D gene is TRBD1 (5 bases). This TCR came from a human donor in a cohort sampled during active COVID-19. The chain's CDR3 is CASSISQGNNEQFF. The CDR3 DNA sequence: TGTGCCAGCAGTATATCCCAGGGTAACAATGAGCAGTTCTTC.